Following are 32 T cell receptor beta chains from one sample sequenced in a study of T cells in Graves' hyperthyroidism and ophthalmopathy. Amplified TCR beta CDR3 regions derived from RNA transcripts. TCR CDR3 regions were first amplified by RT-PCR with HTBI primers. TCRdb used MiXCR to reprocess the multiplex PCR reads, holding one entry per CDR3 protein. The data contain hundreds of thousands of distinct CDR3 sequences, 15% to 20% of them singletons. Material: blood. These receptors all come from a woman aged 45-60 years with Graves' hyperthyroidism that later progressed to Graves' ophthalmopathy.

About this clonotype: The junction departs from the called germline gene at one end, perhaps through a read error. This rearrangement joins TRBV19 to TRBJ1-1; TRBD1 might be the D (5 bases). From germline, CDR1 is LNHDA and CDR2 SQIVND (reference sequence). This CDR3 comprises 14 residues. The CDR3 here is CTRQTGRKNTEAFF. The CDR3 DNA sequence: TGTACCAGACAAACGGGACGGAAGAACACTGAAGCTTTCTTT.

V usage is TRBV15 and J usage is TRBJ2-7; D remains ambiguous. The CDR3 covers 15 residues. V lost 4 bases and J lost 2, with 15 bases in between. The germline V gene has CDR1 LNHNV and CDR2 YYDKDF (reference sequence). The chain's CDR3 is CATSIRGSPTYEQYF. The DNA for the CDR3 is TGTGCCACCAGCATCCGAGGTTCCCCCACCTACGAGCAGTACTTC. Full variable domain (missing parts from reference TRBV15 and TRBJ2-7): DAMVIQNPRYQVTQFGKPVTLSCSQTLNHNVMYWYQQKSSQAPKLLFHYYDKDFNNEADTPDNFQSRRPNTSFCFLDIRSPGLGDTAMYLCATSIRGSPTYEQYFGPGTRLTVT.

With respect to this clonotype: A much larger clone lies a single base off, so this may be a read error. The chain links TRBV18 to TRBJ2-7; D ambiguous. Between the trimmed V and J ends, which lost 0 bases and 5 bases, there was a span of 8 bases. The germline CDR1 and CDR2 sequences are KGHSH and LQKENI. This CDR3 contains 13 residues. CDR3 bases: TGTGCCAGCTCACCACCTTCTTCCCACGAGCAGTACTTC. This translates into CASSPPSSHEQYF.

This clonotype showed up many times. DNA of the CDR3: TGTGCCAGCAGCTTAGAATTCTGGGAAAGCTCCTACGAGCAGTACTTC. Translating it yields CASSLEFWESSYEQYF. The rearrangement uses TRBV11-2 and TRBJ2-7; D gene ambiguous. This CDR3 has 16 amino acids. Looked up from germline, CDR1 is SGHAT and CDR2 is FQNNGV. Trimming stripped 0 bases from V and 0 bases from J, with 12 bases between. Drawing the rest from reference TRBV11-2 and TRBJ2-7, the complete variable domain is EAGVAQSPRYKIIEKRQSVAFWCNPISGHATLYWYQQILGQGPKLLIQFQNNGVVDDSQLPKDRFSAERLKGVDSTLKIQPAKLEDSAVYLCASSLEFWESSYEQYFGPGTRLTVT.

This clonotype was seen at least ten times. The chain recombines TRBV20-1 with TRBJ2-5; D uncertain. V was cut by 1 base and J by 7 bases, with 22 bases left in between. Germline CDR1 and CDR2: DFQATT and SNEGSKA (reference sequence). This CDR3 spans 16 amino acids. In nucleotides, the CDR3 is TGCAGTGCTAGAGCCAATTCAGCCGGCCTCTTGTGGACCCAGTACTTC. Translated: CSARANSAGLLWTQYF.

The V gene is TRBV25-1, the J gene TRBJ2-3; TRBD2 matches 8 bases. The length of the CDR3 is 16 residues. Germline V gene data show CDR1 as MGHDK and CDR2 as SYGVNS. Trimming at V came to 2 bases and at J to 0 bases, leaving 4 bases not matched to a gene. The CDR3 here is CASSEQAGESTDTQYF. The CDR3 DNA reads TGTGCCAGCAGTGAACAAGCGGGAGAGAGCACAGATACGCAGTATTTT.

This clonotype has only a few counts. V is TRBV4-1 and J is TRBJ1-6; no definite D call. Germline V lookup: CDR1 MGHRA, CDR2 YSYEKL. The germline V and J ends were trimmed by 0 bases and 0 bases, with 9 bases remaining between them. This CDR3 has 17 amino acids. In DNA form, the CDR3 reads TGCGCCAGCAGCCAAGAAGCGGTTAGCTCCTATAATTCACCCCTCCACTTT. Protein sequence: CASSQEAVSSYNSPLHF.

The gene calls are TRBV20-1 and TRBJ2-3; D call uncertain. CDR1 and CDR2 from the germline V gene are DFQATT and SNEGSKA (reference sequence). V shed 1 base and J shed 2 bases, with 7 bases lying between them. CDR3 length: 13 residues. Here the CDR3 DNA reads TGCAGTGCTAGAGTTGACTTCACAGATACGCAGTATTTT. Translated: CSARVDFTDTQYF.

This clonotype was detected ten times or more. The chain is built from TRBV24-1 and TRBJ2-1; TRBD1 agrees at 10 bases. Germline CDR1 and CDR2: KGHDR and SFDVKD. There are 15 residues in the CDR3. The J segment lost 6 bases and the V segment lost 3 bases, leaving 4 bases of the junction unmatched. CDR3 protein: CATSDDRGPINEQFF. CDR3 in DNA: TGTGCCACCAGTGATGACAGGGGGCCCATCAATGAGCAGTTCTTC.

This clonotype was seen ten or more times. The chain employs TRBV3-1 and TRBJ2-1; 7 bases match TRBD1. The CDR3 runs 15 residues. Per germline, CDR1 LGHDT and CDR2 YNNKEL (reference sequence). With V trimmed by 1 base and J by 4 bases, 4 bases remained unmatched. The CDR3 is CASSQVGTVYNEQFF. DNA for the CDR3: TGTGCCAGCAGCCAAGTGGGGACAGTTTACAATGAGCAGTTCTTC.

This chain links TRBV9 with TRBJ1-2; 12 bases map to TRBD1. V shed 3 bases, J shed 7 bases, and the junction held 10 bases outside the gene matches. The CDR3 has 16 residues. Germline V gene sequence: CDR1 SGDLS, CDR2 YYNGEE. CDR3 protein: CASSAEPGQGARGYTF. CDR3 nucleotides: TGTGCCAGCAGCGCCGAACCGGGACAGGGGGCGCGTGGCTACACCTTC.

Comments on this clonotype: The junction differs from germline at one of its ends, possibly a read error. This chain uses TRBV11-1 with TRBJ2-2; tentative D call: TRBD2 (6 bases). In germline, CDR1 is SGHAT, CDR2 FQDESV (reference sequence). This CDR3 is built from 16 residues. For the CDR3, the DNA is TGTGCCAGCAGCTTATATCGACAGCCTAACACCGGGGGGCTGTTTTTT. Protein product: CASSLYRQPNTGGLFF.

With regard to this clonotype: A read error may explain this, as a much larger clone is one base away. The genes are TRBV20-1 and TRBJ2-5; possibly TRBD1 or TRBD2 for D (5 bases each). Germline CDR1 is DFQATT and CDR2 is SNEGSKA (reference sequence). The CDR3 is 14 amino acids. CDR3 loop: CSARDRSGLGTRYF. The CDR3 nucleotides are TGCAGTGCTAGAGATCGGAGTGGCCTAGGGACCCGGTACTTC.

Comments on this clonotype: This may stem from a read error, because a much larger clone lies one nucleotide away. The chain joins TRBV2 to TRBJ2-2; no reliable D call. CDR3 size: 14 residues. The V gene's germline CDR1 is SNHLY and CDR2 FYNNEI. V lost 5 bases and J lost 3, with 10 bases in between. For the CDR3, the DNA is TGTGCCAGCAGTCCGACCCTAGACACCGGGGAGCTGTTTTTT. Residues: CASSPTLDTGELFF.

This chain joins TRBV19 and TRBJ1-5; a possible D gene is TRBD1 (5 bases). The V gene's germline CDR1 is LNHDA and CDR2 SQIVND (reference sequence). The CDR3 is made up of 15 amino acids. Between the trimmed V and J ends, which lost 6 bases and 1 base, there was a span of 13 bases. Here the CDR3 reads CASRNGHPSNQPQHF. The CDR3 region has the DNA TGTGCCAGTAGAAATGGACACCCCAGCAATCAGCCCCAGCATTTT.

The sample holds one count of this clonotype. A read error may be the cause here, since a much bigger clone is one base away. The chain uses TRBV9 and TRBJ2-1; the match to TRBD1 covers 8 bases. Per germline, CDR1 SGDLS and CDR2 YYNGEE. The CDR3 covers 15 residues. The CDR3 region is CASGVSGQGRNEQFF. CDR3 DNA sequence: TGTGCCAGCGGCGTATCTGGACAGGGTCGCAATGAGCAGTTCTTC.

This clonotype has a count of ten or more. CDR3 loop: CASSPPTGPTEKLFF. CDR3 nucleotide sequence: TGTGCCAGCAGCCCCCCGACAGGGCCTACTGAAAAACTGTTTTTT. The chain couples TRBV3-1 to TRBJ1-4; 7 positions agree with TRBD1. Germline V CDR1 and CDR2: LGHDT, YNNKEL (reference sequence). After removal of 4 bases from V and 7 bases from J, the junction contained 9 bases not matched to a gene. The CDR3 is 15 amino acids.

The chain uses TRBV12-3 or TRBV12-4 and TRBJ1-4, with a tentative D call TRBD1 (5 bases). This CDR3 has 15 amino acids. V dropped 6 bases and J dropped 7 bases, with 18 bases sitting between them. The CDR3 region is CASRGGPVDGEKLFF. In DNA, the CDR3 is TGTGCCAGCAGGGGGGGACCGGTTGATGGTGAAAAACTGTTTTTT.

This clonotype was counted between two and nine times. The chain is built from TRBV6-1 and TRBJ2-5; D is possibly TRBD1 (6 bases). The CDR3 runs 14 residues. The germline gives CDR1 MNHNS, CDR2 SASEGT. V lost 3 bases, J lost 7 bases, and 15 bases lay in between. The CDR3 sequence is CASSDRGIFGTQYF. CDR3 sequence (DNA): TGTGCCAGCAGTGACAGGGGTATTTTTGGGACCCAGTACTTC.

In this sample, this clonotype turned up many times. This chain joins TRBV11-2 and TRBJ1-1; TRBD1 might be the D (5 bases). The CDR3 runs 13 residues. Germline-derived CDR1 and CDR2 are SGHAT and FQNNGV. V lost 4 bases and J lost 5, with 11 bases in between. The CDR3 spells CASSSSRGTEAFF. Written as DNA, the CDR3 is TGTGCCAGCAGCTCCTCCCGGGGGACTGAAGCTTTCTTT.

A few counts support this clonotype. The rearrangement joins TRBV30 to TRBJ2-1, with D tentatively TRBD2 (5 bases). Germline values: CDR1 GTSNPN, CDR2 SVGIG (reference sequence). Trimming took 2 bases from V and 5 from J, leaving 10 bases between them. This CDR3 region has 13 residues. CDR3 DNA sequence: TGTGCCTGGAGTCGGCCCGGGAACAATGAGCAGTTCTTC. This codes for CAWSRPGNNEQFF. Using reference TRBV30 and TRBJ2-1 for the parts outside the CDR3, the full variable domain is SQTIHQWPATLVQPVGSPLSLECTVEGTSNPNLYWYRQAAGRGLQLLFYSVGIGQISSEVPQNLSASRPQDRQFILSSKKLLLSDSGFYLCAWSRPGNNEQFFGPGTRLTVL.

This clonotype was found many times. The V gene is TRBV5-8, the J gene TRBJ2-7; D unclear. This CDR3 contains 15 residues. Trimming took off 4 bases at V and 0 bases at J, with 14 bases between the two ends. Germline lookup yields CDR1 SGHTS and CDR2 YDEGEE. CDR3 nucleotides: TGTGCCAGCAGCCCAGACCGGTCTTCCTCCTACGAGCAGTACTTC. Translating it yields CASSPDRSSSYEQYF.

The chain joins TRBV20-1 to TRBJ2-6; D remains ambiguous. The CDR3 has 15 residues. Trimming stripped 2 bases from V and 1 base from J, with 9 bases between. Germline values: CDR1 DFQATT, CDR2 SNEGSKA (reference sequence). The DNA for the CDR3 is TGCAGTGCTAGACGCGGTTCGTCTGGGGCCAACGTCCTGACTTTC. The encoded protein is CSARRGSSGANVLTF.

The gene calls are TRBV6-1 and TRBJ1-2; a possible D gene is TRBD1 (6 bases). This CDR3 has 16 amino acids. Germline CDR1 is MNHNS and CDR2 is SASEGT. Trimming took 5 bases from V and 0 from J, leaving 16 bases between them. The CDR3 region has the DNA TGTGCCAGCAGTCTATCAACAGGGTTCACTAACTATGGCTACACCTTC. Translated: CASSLSTGFTNYGYTF.

This clonotype was counted between two and nine times. This sequence joins TRBV2 and TRBJ1-2; TRBD1 is a possible D gene (6 bases). The CDR3 sequence is 13 residues long. Trimming stripped 0 bases from V and 8 bases from J, with 10 bases between. Germline values: CDR1 SNHLY, CDR2 FYNNEI. The CDR3 region has the DNA TGTGCCAGCAGTGAAGCCTGGGGGGCAGGCTACACCTTC. It is translated as CASSEAWGAGYTF.

There are many counts of this clonotype. The chain couples TRBV7-8 to TRBJ2-7; 9 bases are a match to TRBD1. Germline-derived CDR1 and CDR2 are SGHVS and FQNEAQ. J was trimmed by 1 base and V by 7 bases; bases with no gene match: 11. The CDR3 is 16 amino acids. The CDR3 loop reads CASTLSGTGRSYEQYF. The CDR3 region has the DNA TGTGCCAGCACCCTTAGTGGGACAGGGAGGTCCTACGAGCAGTACTTC.

Only a few counts were recorded for this clonotype. The chain carries TRBV6-1 and TRBJ1-2, with D hard to call. The CDR3 is 13 residues long. CDR1 is MNHNS, CDR2 SASEGT, per germline. V lost 2 bases and J lost 7, with 11 bases in between. This chain's CDR3 is CASSEPGDIGYTF. CDR3 DNA sequence: TGTGCCAGCAGTGAACCAGGTGATATTGGCTACACCTTC.

The chain employs TRBV14 and TRBJ1-6; 10 bases are a match to TRBD1. CDR1 is SGHDN, CDR2 FVKESK, per germline. The CDR3 contains 15 residues. V lost 4 bases to trimming and J lost 9 bases; unmatched junction nucleotides: 6. CDR3 nucleotides: TGTGCCAGCAGCCCGATGACAGGGGGCTTTTCACCCCTCCACTTT. This encodes CASSPMTGGFSPLHF.

The chain recombines TRBV13 with TRBJ1-6, with D possibly TRBD1 on 5 matching bases. The CDR3 totals 15 residues. The V end was cut by 3 bases, the J end by 6 bases, with 12 bases between. The germline V gene encodes CDR1 PRHDT and CDR2 FYEKMQ (reference sequence). The CDR3 here is CASSFRQNFNSPLHF. For the CDR3, the DNA is TGTGCCAGCAGCTTTAGACAGAACTTTAATTCACCCCTCCACTTT.

This clonotype has a count of ten or more. The rearrangement uses TRBV7-3 and TRBJ2-1, with 13 bases fitting TRBD2. V trimming: 4 bases; J trimming: 1 base; junction bases outside the gene matches: 4. The germline V gene has CDR1 SGHTA and CDR2 FQGTGA. This CDR3 region has 17 residues. CDR3 amino acids: CASSSGLAGSSYNEQFF. CDR3 nucleotides: TGTGCCAGCAGCTCGGGACTAGCGGGGTCATCCTACAATGAGCAGTTCTTC.

This chain connects TRBV14 to TRBJ1-6; D gene ambiguous. The CDR3 is 15 residues long. Germline CDR1 and CDR2: SGHDN and FVKESK. V lost 4 bases and J 7 bases, leaving 14 bases between the germline ends. The CDR3 protein is CASSLPPGRNSPLHF. The CDR3 DNA is TGTGCCAGCAGCCTTCCCCCGGGTCGGAATTCACCCCTCCACTTT.

This clonotype was found many times. The V call is TRBV20-1, the J call TRBJ1-6; D is uncertain. The V end lost 2 bases, the J end lost 8 bases, and 13 bases lay between the germline ends. Germline loops: CDR1 DFQATT, CDR2 SNEGSKA (reference sequence). The CDR3 has 14 amino acids. DNA of the CDR3: TGCAGTGCTAGAACGCGGAGAGGCGATTCACCCCTCCACTTT. Protein product: CSARTRRGDSPLHF.